The 30 T cell receptor beta chains below all came from one sample that was sequenced in a study of T-cell reconstitution after alpha-beta-depleted transplantation in children. Unique molecular identifiers featured in how the TCRbeta library was prepared. TCRdb used MiXCR to reprocess the PCR reads, holding one entry per CDR3 protein. The sample has around 440,000 distinct CDR3 sequences, around 15% seen once. The source was PBMCs, mostly from graft donor cells, collected 360 days after TCRalphabeta/CD19-depleted stem cell transplant. These receptors all stem from a boy in the first two years of life who had a stem cell transplant for Wiskott-Aldrich syndrome, so the T cells may come from the graft donor.

This clonotype was counted only a few times. The V gene is TRBV20-1, the J gene TRBJ1-3; D remains ambiguous. The CDR3 sequence is 14 residues long. Trimming took 5 bases from V and 0 from J, leaving 11 bases between them. Germline CDR1 is DFQATT and CDR2 is SNEGSKA (reference sequence). CDR3 DNA: TGCAGTGCTCTCACACCGATCTCTGGAAACACCATATATTTT. Translating it yields CSALTPISGNTIYF.

The chain recombines TRBV5-1 with TRBJ2-5, with 8 bases aligning to TRBD2. This CDR3 region has 15 residues. CDR1 SGHRS and CDR2 YFSETQ come from the germline V gene. V was pared by 0 bases and J by 1 base, with 2 bases of the junction left unmatched. The CDR3 region is CASSLGLARQETQYF. The CDR3 DNA reads TGCGCCAGCAGCTTGGGACTAGCGCGCCAAGAGACCCAGTACTTC.

The J gene is TRBJ2-1, the V gene TRBV5-4; D might be TRBD1 (6 bases). The CDR3 runs 15 residues. Germline V gene lookup returns CDR1 SGHNT and CDR2 YYREEE (reference sequence). The V and J ends lost 0 bases and 9 bases respectively, with 16 bases between them. CDR3 DNA sequence: TGTGCCAGCAGCTTGGCCGACAGGTTTAACGGTGAGCAGTTCTTC. It specifies CASSLADRFNGEQFF.

The CDR3 region is CASSLERSNEQFF. CDR3 DNA sequence: TGCGCCAGCAGCTTGGAAAGGAGCAATGAGCAGTTCTTC. The chain recombines TRBV5-1 with TRBJ2-1; unclear D gene. V lost 0 bases to trimming and J lost 6 bases, with 7 bases between them. This CDR3 has 13 residues. Germline V gene lookup returns CDR1 SGHRS and CDR2 YFSETQ.

J is TRBJ2-3 and V is TRBV12-3 or TRBV12-4; 7 positions agree with TRBD2. V trimming: 3 bases; J trimming: 2 bases; junction bases outside the gene matches: 8. The CDR3 consists of 16 residues. This chain's CDR3 is CASSFASGAYTDTQYF. In nucleotides, the CDR3 is TGTGCCAGCAGTTTTGCGAGCGGGGCGTACACAGATACGCAGTATTTT.

CDR3 nucleotide sequence: TGTGCCAGCAGCCGTCTTACGAAATTCCCGGGTCCTTCCGACCTAACAGATACGCAGTATTTT. As protein: CASSRLTKFPGPSDLTDTQYF. The V gene is TRBV13, the J gene TRBJ2-3; D unclear. The length of the CDR3 is 21 residues. V dropped 5 bases and J dropped 3 bases, with 33 bases sitting between them. Germline V gene lookup returns CDR1 PRHDT and CDR2 FYEKMQ (reference sequence).

This chain links TRBV20-1 with TRBJ2-5; 12 positions agree with TRBD2. CDR1 DFQATT and CDR2 SNEGSKA come from the germline V gene (reference sequence). This CDR3 has 17 residues. Unmatched junction bases numbered 9, after V lost 0 bases and J lost 4 bases. DNA for the CDR3: TGCAGTGCTAGAGATAGGAGTACTAGCGGGGGGAGAGAGACCCAGTACTTC. Translation gives CSARDRSTSGGRETQYF.

V is TRBV27 and J is TRBJ1-1; 8 bases are shared with TRBD1. The CDR3 is 15 amino acids. The J segment lost 0 bases and the V segment lost 6 bases, leaving 6 bases of the junction unmatched. CDR1 and CDR2 (germline): MNHEY, SMNVEV (reference sequence). The CDR3 nucleotides are TGTGCCAGCAGGCAGGGGGCTCCGATGAACACTGAAGCTTTCTTT. Translation gives CASRQGAPMNTEAFF.

The chain joins TRBV28 to TRBJ2-2; 11 bases agree with TRBD1. The germline CDR1 and CDR2 sequences are MDHEN and SYDVKM. V dropped 7 bases and J dropped 6; count of bases not matched to a gene: 7. The CDR3 is 15 residues long. CDR3 sequence (DNA): TGTGCCAGCACATCTCCGGGACAGGGGGCCGGGGAGCTGTTTTTT. It yields the protein CASTSPGQGAGELFF.

The V and J genes are TRBV28 and TRBJ2-7; 11 positions agree with TRBD1. The germline gives CDR1 MDHEN, CDR2 SYDVKM. The CDR3 runs to 16 residues. V was pared by 4 bases and J by 2 bases, with 7 bases of the junction left unmatched. The CDR3 bases are TGTGCCAGCAGTTACCCTGGACAGGGGGCCACCTACGAGCAGTACTTC. Protein sequence: CASSYPGQGATYEQYF.

This clonotype was detected a few times. The J gene is TRBJ2-3, the V gene TRBV20-1, with 10 bases lining up with TRBD2. CDR3 length: 15 residues. The J segment lost 2 bases and the V segment lost 4 bases, leaving 6 bases of the junction unmatched. Germline values: CDR1 DFQATT, CDR2 SNEGSKA (reference sequence). The CDR3: CSATPLAGYTDTQYF. CDR3 nucleotide sequence: TGCAGTGCTACCCCACTAGCGGGATACACAGATACGCAGTATTTT.

The CDR3 protein is CASRQWLTGDRGYTF. CDR3 bases: TGTGCCAGCAGACAATGGCTTACAGGGGACAGGGGCTACACCTTC. The rearrangement joins TRBV7-8 to TRBJ1-2, with 8 bases matching TRBD1. The V gene's germline CDR1 is SGHVS and CDR2 FQNEAQ. This CDR3 is built from 15 residues. V shed 6 bases, J shed 8 bases, and the junction held 14 bases outside the gene matches.

This clonotype came up a few times. This chain connects TRBV27 to TRBJ2-3; D is perhaps TRBD1 or TRBD2 (6 bases each). V dropped 3 bases and J dropped 0 bases, with 13 bases sitting between them. The germline gives CDR1 MNHEY, CDR2 SMNVEV (reference sequence). The CDR3 sequence is 16 residues long. The CDR3 sequence is CASSFGWGASTDTQYF. The DNA for the CDR3 is TGTGCCAGCAGTTTTGGGTGGGGGGCTAGCACAGATACGCAGTATTTT.

This clonotype was counted a few times. This sequence joins TRBV28 and TRBJ2-5, with 12 positions matching TRBD1. The CDR3 has 16 amino acids. Germline trimming cut 3 bases from V and 4 bases from J; bases unmatched to any gene: 6. In germline, CDR1 is MDHEN, CDR2 SYDVKM. The CDR3 loop reads CASSFEGTGGSETQYF. The DNA for the CDR3 is TGTGCCAGCAGTTTTGAAGGGACAGGGGGCTCAGAGACCCAGTACTTC.

This clonotype was found a few times. The gene calls are TRBV6-5 and TRBJ2-3; D is undetermined. Germline V lookup: CDR1 MNHEY, CDR2 SVGAGI. This CDR3 spans 14 amino acids. V lost 6 bases and J 1 base, leaving 11 bases between the germline ends. The CDR3 bases are TGTGCCAGCAGGATCACCCCGGGCACAGATACGCAGTATTTT. Translating gives CASRITPGTDTQYF.

Written as DNA, the CDR3 is TGCAGTGCTAGAGAAGTGCGGGAAGGGGGACACGGGCAGTTCTTC. Its protein product is CSAREVREGGHGQFF. This chain connects TRBV20-1 to TRBJ2-1; D is perhaps TRBD1 or TRBD2 (6 bases each). V lost 0 bases to trimming and J lost 12 bases, with 21 bases between them. Germline CDR1 reads DFQATT; CDR2 reads SNEGSKA (reference sequence). The CDR3 sequence is 15 residues long.

This clonotype has ten or more counts. The chain links TRBV11-2 to TRBJ2-2, with 7 positions matching TRBD2. CDR1 and CDR2 (germline): SGHAT, FQNNGV. The CDR3 length is 18 residues. V dropped 4 bases and J dropped 0; count of bases not matched to a gene: 11. CDR3 bases: TGTGCCAGCAGCTCCCGACGTCCTAGCGGACCGAACACCGGGGAGCTGTTTTTT. It is translated as CASSSRRPSGPNTGELFF.

This clonotype turned up a few times. The chain links TRBV15 to TRBJ1-1, with 8 bases matching TRBD1. The trim removed 4 bases at V and 1 base at J, leaving 5 bases unmatched. Germline values: CDR1 LNHNV, CDR2 YYDKDF (reference sequence). The CDR3 is 15 amino acids. The CDR3 DNA follows: TGTGCCACCAGCATGGACAGGGAAACGAACACTGAAGCTTTCTTT. Residues: CATSMDRETNTEAFF.

The CDR3 region is CSANRGGYNEQFF. For the CDR3, the DNA is TGCAGTGCGAACAGGGGGGGTTACAATGAGCAGTTCTTC. This rearrangement joins TRBV20-1 to TRBJ2-1, with a possible D match to TRBD1 (8 bases). CDR1 and CDR2 from the germline V gene are DFQATT and SNEGSKA (reference sequence). The CDR3 spans 13 residues. V gave up 6 bases and J gave up 4 bases, with 13 bases separating them.

The chain recombines TRBV7-7 with TRBJ2-1; perhaps D is TRBD1 or TRBD2 (6 bases each). Germline V gene data show CDR1 as SSHAT and CDR2 as FNYEAQ (reference sequence). Trimming shortened V by 1 base and J by 5 bases, and 12 bases separated the two germline ends. CDR3 size: 15 residues. The CDR3 protein is CASSLDWGAHNEQFF. The CDR3 DNA is TGTGCCAGCAGCTTAGATTGGGGGGCCCACAATGAGCAGTTCTTC.

The chain has TRBV29-1 and TRBJ2-3; 8 positions match TRBD2. The germline V gene encodes CDR1 SQVTM and CDR2 ANQGSEA. This CDR3 region has 11 residues. V was pared by 7 bases and J by 4 bases, with 1 base of the junction left unmatched. The CDR3 coding sequence is TGCAGCGCGCGGGAGGCAGATACGCAGTATTTT. Translating gives CSAREADTQYF.

This clonotype was observed a few times. The CDR3 here is CASRKQGPMNTEAFF. The CDR3 nucleotides read TGTGCCAGCAGGAAACAGGGGCCTATGAACACTGAAGCTTTCTTT. This chain links TRBV21-1 with TRBJ1-1; the D segment call TRBD1 is taken from the table without a DNA check. TRBV21-1 is a recognized pseudogene. This CDR3 is 15 amino acids long.

This clonotype was observed a few times. The chain is built from TRBV14 and TRBJ2-1, with D possibly matching TRBD2 (6 bases). Trimming cost V 1 base and J 10 bases, with 11 bases left between them. Germline V gene lookup returns CDR1 SGHDN and CDR2 FVKESK. CDR3 size: 13 residues. The CDR3 sequence is CASSQVRGWEQFF. The CDR3 DNA sequence: TGTGCCAGCAGCCAAGTCCGGGGGTGGGAGCAGTTCTTC. Supplemented by reference TRBV14 and TRBJ2-1, the full variable domain reads EAGVTQFPSHSVIEKGQTVTLRCDPISGHDNLYWYRRVMGKEIKFLLHFVKESKQDESGMPNNRFLAERTGGTYSTLKVQPAELEDSGVYFCASSQVRGWEQFFGPGTRLTVL.

This sequence joins TRBV7-9 and TRBJ2-7, with 8 bases that match TRBD2. Unmatched junction bases numbered 6, after V lost 3 bases and J lost 5 bases. The CDR3 runs 14 residues. Germline CDR1 reads SEHNR; CDR2 reads FQNEAQ (reference sequence). CDR3 DNA: TGTGCCAGCAGCTTTTTGGGACTAGTGAACGAGCAGTACTTC. Its protein is CASSFLGLVNEQYF.

In this sample, this clonotype turned up a few times. The chain employs TRBV11-2 and TRBJ2-3; possibly TRBD2 for D (6 bases). CDR1 SGHAT and CDR2 FQNNGV come from the germline V gene. The CDR3 length is 14 residues. Deletions cut 5 bases from V and 3 bases from J, with 12 bases between. CDR3 nucleotides: TGTGCCAGCAGCCCCCTGACTAGGACAGATACGCAGTATTTT. This encodes CASSPLTRTDTQYF.

This clonotype was seen more than once but under ten times. The chain recombines TRBV6-2 or TRBV6-3 with TRBJ2-1; D ambiguous. The CDR3 consists of 15 residues. V lost 4 bases, J lost 0 bases, and 10 bases lay in between. Germline CDR1 and CDR2: MNHEY and SVGEGT. The CDR3 loop is CASSSIGRSYNEQFF. In nucleotides, the CDR3 is TGTGCCAGCAGTTCAATCGGGCGCTCCTACAATGAGCAGTTCTTC.

This clonotype was counted between two and nine times. V is TRBV12-3 or TRBV12-4 and J is TRBJ1-2; 7 bases agree with TRBD1. The V gene end was trimmed by 11 bases and the J gene end by 6 bases; junction bases not matched to a gene: 15. The CDR3 length is 14 residues. The CDR3 sequence: CASKKGRGRNGYTF. As DNA, the CDR3 is TGTGCCTCAAAAAAGGGCAGGGGGAGGAATGGCTACACCTTC.

At least ten counts were recorded for this clonotype. V is TRBV20-1 and J is TRBJ1-1; 9 nucleotides line up with TRBD1. Germline CDR1 DFQATT, CDR2 SNEGSKA (reference sequence). After removal of 4 bases from V and 1 base from J, the junction contained 1 base not matched to a gene. This CDR3 is built from 13 residues. The CDR3 DNA reads as TGCAGTGCTACGGACAGGGGGAACACTGAAGCTTTCTTT. This encodes CSATDRGNTEAFF.

This clonotype was counted a few times. V usage is TRBV12-3 or TRBV12-4 and J usage is TRBJ2-3; D is perhaps TRBD2 (7 bases). V lost 6 bases and J lost 6, with 25 bases in between. CDR3 length: 17 amino acids. This CDR3 is CASSLGRGGPGADTQYF. The CDR3 DNA is TGTGCCAGCAGCTTGGGTAGGGGGGGACCCGGGGCGGATACGCAGTATTTT.

A few counts support this clonotype. This sequence joins TRBV9 and TRBJ2-1; TRBD1 matches at 9 bases. There are 16 residues in the CDR3. Trimming at V came to 3 bases and at J to 4 bases, leaving 8 bases not matched to a gene. The V gene's germline CDR1 is SGDLS and CDR2 YYNGEE. For the CDR3, the DNA is TGTGCCAGCAGCGCGCGAGGACAGGGGTGGTACAATGAGCAGTTCTTC. This encodes CASSARGQGWYNEQFF.